This TCR beta chain was identified during a study of blood T cell repertoires in COVID-19. At the level of the study: Samples came from the United States, Italy and Spain, spanning acute and convalescent COVID-19. PBMCs, B-cell-depleted T cells, or T cells provided the cDNA or gDNA that made up the material.

Recruits, aged roughly 18 to 95 years, lived in 24 US areas. Method: immunoSEQ multiplex PCR; TCRdb's copy keeps in-frame clones and lacks some. The data hold about 250,000 clones, with 70% to 90% observed a single time. The CDR3 loop spans 15 amino acids. J was trimmed by 5 bases and V by 0 bases; bases with no gene match: 3. CDR1 is SGDLS and CDR2 is YYNGEE in the germline V gene. Sequenced input: PBMCs or T cells enriched from blood (not recorded which). The TCR originated in a woman between 45 and 60 years old with acute COVID-19. The chain links TRBV9 to TRBJ2-7, with TRBD1 matching 12 bases. Here the CDR3 reads CASSVGGQGANEQYF. CDR3 nucleotide sequence: TGTGCCAGCAGCGTAGGGGGACAGGGGGCAAACGAGCAGTACTTC.